Shown below are 6 T cell receptor beta chains from a single sample sequenced in a study of blood T cell repertoires in COVID-19 (dated by TCRdb to about 2020). Library preparation employed the immunoSEQ multiplex PCR assay. As stored in TCRdb, this immuneACCESS dataset retains in-frame rearrangements with V and J assigned. A fraction of the clones does not appear; measured against another copy, unresolved V genes explain less than half of the discrepancy, and the remainder lacks a known reason. This sample is represented by a few hundred thousand clones; around 87% of them were singletons. The leading ten clones occupy about 2.1% of the sample. The sample comprised PBMCs or T cells enriched from blood (not recorded which). The receptor set was obtained from a man in his forties or fifties in a cohort exposed to, infected with or recovered from COVID-19 (not recorded which).

This chain connects TRBV28 to TRBJ1-2; 8 nucleotides agree with TRBD1. Per the germline V gene, CDR1 is MDHEN and CDR2 is SYDVKM. With 2 bases clipped from V and 3 bases from J, the junction kept 5 bases outside the gene matches. This CDR3 is 15 amino acids long. The CDR3 protein is CASSLGQGNDYGYTF. CDR3 sequence (DNA): TGTGCCAGCAGTTTAGGACAGGGAAATGACTATGGCTACACCTTC.

This clone was counted a single time. This chain links TRBV19 with TRBJ2-3; 9 positions match TRBD2. The CDR3 has 18 residues. V shed 9 bases, J shed 1 base, and the junction held 17 bases outside the gene matches. Germline CDR1 reads LNHDA; CDR2 reads SQIVND (reference sequence). The DNA for the CDR3 is TGTGCCAGAAGCCCCCTAGCGGGACCAGAGTTAGGCACAGATACGCAGTATTTT. Protein product: CARSPLAGPELGTDTQYF.

This rearrangement joins TRBV4-2 to TRBJ2-7; TRBD1 is a possible D gene (7 bases). Germline V gene sequence: CDR1 LGHNA, CDR2 YNFKEQ. CDR3 length: 15 residues. Deletions cut 3 bases from V and 1 base from J, with 13 bases between. The CDR3 is CASSQGQGGSYEQYF. As DNA, the CDR3 is TGTGCCAGCAGCCAGGGTCAGGGGGGTTCCTACGAGCAGTACTTC.

The chain uses TRBV18 and TRBJ1-5; D is perhaps TRBD1 (6 bases). Trimming removed 2 bases at V and 5 bases at J, with 10 bases between. CDR1 and CDR2 from the germline V gene are KGHSH and LQKENI. The CDR3 totals 14 residues. This CDR3 reads CASSPGAGDQPQHF. CDR3 sequence (DNA): TGTGCCAGCTCACCAGGGGCAGGGGATCAGCCCCAGCATTTT.

The chain employs TRBV3-1 (or the pseudogene TRBV3-2) and TRBJ1-2; weak D call: TRBD1 (6 bases). Germline CDR1 reads LGHDT; CDR2 reads YNNKEL (reference sequence). Trimming cost V 3 bases and J 8 bases, with 16 bases left between them. The CDR3 has 14 residues. CDR3 loop: CASSQAGAMLGYTF. Here the CDR3 DNA reads TGTGCCAGCAGCCAGGCAGGGGCGATGCTAGGCTACACCTTC.

This clone was detected once. An end of the junction differs from the germline gene, which may be a read error. The chain combines TRBV19 with TRBJ2-7; D is perhaps TRBD1 (6 bases). Germline CDR1 and CDR2: LNHDA and SQIVND (reference sequence). The length of the CDR3 is 14 residues. In DNA form, the CDR3 reads TGTGCCAGTAATATAGGGCCAGGGGCCTACGAGCAGTACTTC. It encodes CASNIGPGAYEQYF.